This T cell receptor beta chain was observed in a study of Ad26.COV2.S vaccination and SARS-CoV-2 variants. Study-level points and caveats: With respect to non-spike TCR breadth, vaccine and placebo recipients were similar.

Documented treatment: roughly 19 received Ad26.COV2.S at low or high dose, single or two shots; five or six received placebo; per-sample allocation not given. Sampling occurred on day 63 after the first vaccine or placebo injection. Here immunoSEQ multiplex PCR was the method, and the copy in TCRdb shows in-frame clones only, minus some. The sample carries some 350,000 clones, 85% to 90% recorded once. Germline CDR1 and CDR2: LGHDT and YNNKEL (reference sequence). This CDR3 region has 12 residues. V lost 4 bases and J 7 bases, leaving 11 bases between the germline ends. Only a few counts were recorded for this clone. The antigen is not known.

The sequencing here drew on peripheral blood, taken in a trial of Ad26.COV2.S vaccine versus placebo. This clonotype was sampled from a person between 18 and 60 years old who received the Ad26.COV2.S COVID-19 vaccine or a placebo. This chain connects TRBV3-1 (or the pseudogene TRBV3-2) to TRBJ2-7; TRBD1 might be the D (6 bases). The chain's CDR3 is CASSPNRVEQYF. CDR3 DNA: TGTGCCAGCAGCCCTAACAGGGTTGAGCAGTACTTC.